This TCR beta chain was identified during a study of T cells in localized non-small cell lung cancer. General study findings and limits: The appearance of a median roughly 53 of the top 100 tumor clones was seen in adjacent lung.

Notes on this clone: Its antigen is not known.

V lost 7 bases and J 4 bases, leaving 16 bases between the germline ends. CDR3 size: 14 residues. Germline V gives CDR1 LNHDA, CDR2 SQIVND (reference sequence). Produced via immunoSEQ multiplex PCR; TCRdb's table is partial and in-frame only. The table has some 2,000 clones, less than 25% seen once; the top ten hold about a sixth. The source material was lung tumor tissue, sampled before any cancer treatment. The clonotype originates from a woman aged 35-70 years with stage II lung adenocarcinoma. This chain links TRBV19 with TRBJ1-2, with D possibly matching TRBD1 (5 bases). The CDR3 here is CASTITQGSYGYTF. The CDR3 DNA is TGTGCCAGTACCATCACCCAGGGTTCCTATGGCTACACCTTC.